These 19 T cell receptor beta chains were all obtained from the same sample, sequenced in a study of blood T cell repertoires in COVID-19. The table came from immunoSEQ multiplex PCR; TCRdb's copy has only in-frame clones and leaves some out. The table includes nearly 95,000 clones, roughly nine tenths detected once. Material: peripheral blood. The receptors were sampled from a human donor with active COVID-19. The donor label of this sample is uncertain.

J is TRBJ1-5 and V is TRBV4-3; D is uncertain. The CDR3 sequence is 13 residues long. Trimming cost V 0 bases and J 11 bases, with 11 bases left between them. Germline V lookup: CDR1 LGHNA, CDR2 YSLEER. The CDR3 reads CASSQEPTLTQHF. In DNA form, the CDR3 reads TGCGCCAGCAGCCAAGAGCCGACACTGACCCAGCATTTT.

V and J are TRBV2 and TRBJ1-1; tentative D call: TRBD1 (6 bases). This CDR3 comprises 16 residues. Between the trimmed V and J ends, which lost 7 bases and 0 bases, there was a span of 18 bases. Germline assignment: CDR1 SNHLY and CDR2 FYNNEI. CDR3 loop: CASTRGNRALNTEAFF. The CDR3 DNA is TGTGCCAGCACAAGAGGGAACAGGGCCCTGAACACTGAAGCTTTCTTT.

The CDR3 reads CASSLGGDEKLFF. The CDR3 bases are TGTGCCAGCAGCTTAGGCGGGGATGAAAAACTGTTTTTT. The rearrangement joins TRBV7-3 to TRBJ1-4; no clear D. Per germline, CDR1 SGHTA and CDR2 FQGTGA. Trimming took off 2 bases at V and 6 bases at J, with 7 bases between the two ends. The CDR3 spans 13 residues.

CDR3 region: CASSIDDRVTGELFF. The CDR3, as DNA: TGTGCCAGTAGTATAGACGACAGGGTGACCGGGGAGCTGTTTTTT. This chain uses TRBV19 with TRBJ2-2; 7 bases map to TRBD1. This CDR3 comprises 15 residues. CDR1 is LNHDA, CDR2 SQIVND, per germline (reference sequence). Trimming removed 0 bases from V and 5 bases from J; junction bases left unmatched: 3.

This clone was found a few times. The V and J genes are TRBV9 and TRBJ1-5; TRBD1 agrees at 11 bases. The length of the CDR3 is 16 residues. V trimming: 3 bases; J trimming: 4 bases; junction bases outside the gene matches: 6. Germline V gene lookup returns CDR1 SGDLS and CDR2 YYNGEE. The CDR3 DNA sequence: TGTGCCAGCAGCGCTACCGGGACAGGGGGTAATCAGCCCCAGCATTTT. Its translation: CASSATGTGGNQPQHF.

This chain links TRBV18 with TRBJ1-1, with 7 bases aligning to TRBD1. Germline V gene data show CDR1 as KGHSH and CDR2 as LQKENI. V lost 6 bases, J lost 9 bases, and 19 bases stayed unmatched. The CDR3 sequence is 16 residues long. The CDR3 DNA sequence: TGTGCCAGCTCCCTCCTATATGAGACAGGGATGGGAAAAGCTTTCTTT. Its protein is CASSLLYETGMGKAFF. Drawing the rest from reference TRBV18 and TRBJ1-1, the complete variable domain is NAGVMQNPRHLVRRRGQEARLRCSPMKGHSHVYWYRQLPEEGLKFMVYLQKENIIDESGMPKERFSAEFPKEGPSILRIQQVVRGDSAAYFCASSLLYETGMGKAFFGQGTRLTVV.

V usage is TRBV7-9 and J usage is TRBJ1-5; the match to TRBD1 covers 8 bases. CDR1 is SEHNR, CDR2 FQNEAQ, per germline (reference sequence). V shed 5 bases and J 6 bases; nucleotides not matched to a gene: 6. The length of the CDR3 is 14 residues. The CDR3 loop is CASSQGQGTQPQHF. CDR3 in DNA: TGTGCCAGCAGCCAAGGACAGGGAACTCAGCCCCAGCATTTT. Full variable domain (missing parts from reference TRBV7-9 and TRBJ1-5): DTGVSQNPRHKITKRGQNVTFRCDPISEHNRLYWYRQTLGQGPEFLTYFQNEAQLEKSRLLSDRFSAERPKGSFSTLEIQRTEQGDSAMYLCASSQGQGTQPQHFGDGTRLSIL.

CDR3: CASSQRLPGGRGYTF. CDR3 coding DNA: TGTGCCAGCAGCCAAAGGTTACCAGGGGGTCGCGGCTACACCTTC. The chain uses TRBV14 and TRBJ1-2, with 7 bases fitting TRBD1. After removal of 2 bases from V and 8 bases from J, the junction contained 11 bases not matched to a gene. The CDR3 runs to 15 residues. Germline V gene sequence: CDR1 SGHDN, CDR2 FVKESK.

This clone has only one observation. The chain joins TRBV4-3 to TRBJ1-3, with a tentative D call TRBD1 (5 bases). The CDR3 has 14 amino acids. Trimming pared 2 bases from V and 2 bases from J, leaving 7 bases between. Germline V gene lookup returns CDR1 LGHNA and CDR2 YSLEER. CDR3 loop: CASSQQGTGNTIYF. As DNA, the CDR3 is TGCGCCAGCAGCCAACAGGGAACTGGAAACACCATATATTTT.

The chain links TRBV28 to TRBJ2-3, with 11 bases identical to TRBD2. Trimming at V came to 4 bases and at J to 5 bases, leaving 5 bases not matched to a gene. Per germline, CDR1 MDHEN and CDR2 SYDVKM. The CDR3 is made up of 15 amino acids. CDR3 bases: TGTGCCAGCAGTTATAGCGGGGGGGCCCGAGATACGCAGTATTTT. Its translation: CASSYSGGARDTQYF. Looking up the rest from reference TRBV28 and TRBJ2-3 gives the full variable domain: DVKVTQSSRYLVKRTGEKVFLECVQDMDHENMFWYRQDPGLGLRLIYFSYDVKMKEKGDIPEGYSVSREKKERFSLILESASTNQTSMYLCASSYSGGARDTQYFGPGTRLTVL.

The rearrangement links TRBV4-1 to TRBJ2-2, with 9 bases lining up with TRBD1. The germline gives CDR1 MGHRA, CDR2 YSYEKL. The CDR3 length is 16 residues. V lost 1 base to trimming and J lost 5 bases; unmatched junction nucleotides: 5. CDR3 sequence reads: CASSQGTGGLTGELFF. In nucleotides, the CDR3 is TGCGCCAGCAGCCAAGGAACAGGGGGCTTAACCGGGGAGCTGTTTTTT.

In DNA form, the CDR3 reads TGTGCCAGCAGCCAAGGGCTAGCCCTCCCCACAGATACGCAGTATTTT. Translating gives CASSQGLALPTDTQYF. The chain joins TRBV3-1 (or the pseudogene TRBV3-2) to TRBJ2-3; TRBD2 might be the D (5 bases). Looked up from germline, CDR1 is LGHDT and CDR2 is YNNKEL (reference sequence). The CDR3 sequence is 16 residues long. With 1 base removed from V and 2 bases from J, the gap between germline ends came to 13 bases.

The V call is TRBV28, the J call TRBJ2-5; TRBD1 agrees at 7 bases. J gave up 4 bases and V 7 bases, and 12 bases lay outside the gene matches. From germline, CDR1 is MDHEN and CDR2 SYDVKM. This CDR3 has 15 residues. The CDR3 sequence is CASIPLGDRGETQYF. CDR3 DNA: TGTGCCAGCATCCCATTGGGGGACAGAGGAGAGACCCAGTACTTC.

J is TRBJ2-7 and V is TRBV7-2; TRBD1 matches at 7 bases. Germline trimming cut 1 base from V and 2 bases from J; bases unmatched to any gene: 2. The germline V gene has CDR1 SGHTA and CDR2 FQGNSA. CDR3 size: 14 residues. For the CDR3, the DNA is TGTGCCAGCAGCTTAGGACAGGGAGCCTACGAGCAGTACTTC. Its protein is CASSLGQGAYEQYF.

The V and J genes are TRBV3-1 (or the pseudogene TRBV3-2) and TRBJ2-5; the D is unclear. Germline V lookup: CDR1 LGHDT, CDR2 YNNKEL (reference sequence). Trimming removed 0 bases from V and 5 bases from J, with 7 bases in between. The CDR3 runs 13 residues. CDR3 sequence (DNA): TGTGCCAGCAGCCAAGATCGGAGCGAGACCCAGTACTTC. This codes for CASSQDRSETQYF.

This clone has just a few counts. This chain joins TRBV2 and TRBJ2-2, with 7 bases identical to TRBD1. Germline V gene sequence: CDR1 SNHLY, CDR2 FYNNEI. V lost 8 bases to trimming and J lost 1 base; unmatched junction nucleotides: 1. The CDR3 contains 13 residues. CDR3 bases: TGTGCCAGCGGGACAGTGAACACCGGGGAGCTGTTTTTT. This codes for CASGTVNTGELFF.

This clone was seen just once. As DNA, the CDR3 is TGTGCCAGCAGCTGGGGACAGGGAGTTTACGAGCAGTACTTC. Translation gives CASSWGQGVYEQYF. The chain employs TRBV2 and TRBJ2-7, with 9 bases identical to TRBD1. Germline CDR1 SNHLY, CDR2 FYNNEI. V dropped 6 bases and J dropped 4; count of bases not matched to a gene: 7. This CDR3 region has 14 residues.

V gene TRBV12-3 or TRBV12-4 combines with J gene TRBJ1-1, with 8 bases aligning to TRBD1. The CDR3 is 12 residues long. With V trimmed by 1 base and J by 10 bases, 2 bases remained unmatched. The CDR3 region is CASSLVQGGAFF. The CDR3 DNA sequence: TGTGCCAGCAGTTTAGTACAGGGGGGAGCTTTCTTT.

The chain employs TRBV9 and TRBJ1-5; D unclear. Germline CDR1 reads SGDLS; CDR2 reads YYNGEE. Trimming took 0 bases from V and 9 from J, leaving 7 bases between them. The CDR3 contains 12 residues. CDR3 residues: CASSVGEGPQHF. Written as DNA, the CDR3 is TGTGCCAGCAGCGTAGGTGAGGGGCCCCAGCATTTT.